These 31 T cell receptor beta chains came from one sample sequenced in a study of blood T cell repertoires in COVID-19. Sequencing used immunoSEQ multiplex PCR; TCRdb keeps in-frame clones, though not all of them. The table shows a few hundred thousand clones, with more than 70% occurring only once. The sample consisted of PBMCs or T cells enriched from blood (not recorded which). These receptors were taken from a woman in her twenties or thirties who had been exposed to COVID-19.

The chain combines TRBV9 with TRBJ2-7, with a possible D match to TRBD2 (5 bases). The CDR3 is 13 amino acids. Trimming pared 2 bases from V and 4 bases from J, leaving 10 bases between. The germline CDR1 and CDR2 sequences are SGDLS and YYNGEE. The CDR3 bases are TGTGCCAGCAGCGTCGCGACGGGGTACGAGCAGTACTTC. It codes for CASSVATGYEQYF.

DNA for the CDR3: TGTGCCATCCGGGACAGGAACACTGAAGCTTTCTTT. Amino acids: CAIRDRNTEAFF. The chain links TRBV10-3 to TRBJ1-1; TRBD1 matches at 7 bases. The V and J ends lost 8 bases and 1 base, in that order; junction bases with no gene match: 1. The germline V gene has CDR1 ENHRY and CDR2 SYGVKD. The CDR3 extends over 12 amino acids.

The chain combines TRBV30 with TRBJ1-5; TRBD1 might be the D (5 bases). CDR1 is GTSNPN and CDR2 is SVGIG in the germline V gene (reference sequence). The CDR3 runs to 15 residues. V lost 3 bases and J lost 0, with 12 bases in between. DNA of the CDR3: TGTGCCTGGAGCCATACAGGTACTAGCAATCAGCCCCAGCATTTT. This translates into CAWSHTGTSNQPQHF.

This clone appeared a single time. The rearrangement uses TRBV24-1 and TRBJ2-2; 12 bases match TRBD2. V lost 2 bases, J lost 6 bases, and 6 bases stayed unmatched. This CDR3 is built from 17 residues. Germline V gene lookup returns CDR1 KGHDR and CDR2 SFDVKD. The CDR3 spells CATSDWSSGRGAGELFF. CDR3 in DNA: TGTGCCACCAGTGATTGGTCTAGCGGGAGGGGAGCCGGGGAGCTGTTTTTT.

The rearrangement uses TRBV28 and TRBJ1-5; D is undetermined. Germline loops: CDR1 MDHEN, CDR2 SYDVKM. The V end lost 4 bases, the J end lost 0 bases, and 13 bases lay between the germline ends. CDR3 length: 16 residues. CDR3 in amino acids: CASSSMQVVSNQPQHF. CDR3 DNA sequence: TGTGCCAGCAGTTCGATGCAGGTAGTTAGCAATCAGCCCCAGCATTTT. The full variable domain, completed using reference TRBV28 and TRBJ1-5, is DVKVTQSSRYLVKRTGEKVFLECVQDMDHENMFWYRQDPGLGLRLIYFSYDVKMKEKGDIPEGYSVSREKKERFSLILESASTNQTSMYLCASSSMQVVSNQPQHFGDGTRLSIL.

In the case of this clone: Germline and junction disagree at one end, which may indicate a read error. The chain uses TRBV27 and TRBJ2-2; TRBD2 agrees at 12 bases. Germline V gene lookup returns CDR1 MNHEY and CDR2 SMNVEV (reference sequence). The CDR3 loop spans 20 amino acids. The CDR3 region has the DNA TGTGCCAGCAGTTTTACCTCGACTAGCGGGAGAATTTCGAAAACCGGGGAGCTGTTTTTT. Its translation: CASSFTSTSGRISKTGELFF.

The chain has TRBV3-1 (or the pseudogene TRBV3-2) and TRBJ1-4; 8 positions match TRBD1. J lost 7 bases, V lost 4 bases, and 8 bases had no gene match. CDR1 LGHDT and CDR2 YNNKEL come from the germline V gene (reference sequence). This CDR3 region has 15 residues. In DNA, the CDR3 is TGTGCCAGCAGCCGCCCGGGACAGGATCGTGAAAAACTGTTTTTT. Its translation: CASSRPGQDREKLFF.

Note on this clone: The same CDR3 arises from other DNA sequences in this sample as well. CDR3 in amino acids: CASTTGSNQPQHF. The CDR3 DNA reads as TGTGCCAGCACAACAGGTAGCAATCAGCCCCAGCATTTT. V gene TRBV6-5 combines with J gene TRBJ1-5, with a weak D call TRBD1 (5 bases). V was pared by 7 bases and J by 0 bases, with 7 bases between. CDR1 and CDR2 (germline): MNHEY, SVGAGI. The CDR3 loop spans 13 amino acids.

This clone was observed a few times. The rearrangement joins TRBV5-1 to TRBJ2-7; the D gene is possibly TRBD1 (7 bases). Trimming stripped 4 bases from V and 2 bases from J, with 10 bases between. The CDR3 runs 13 residues. CDR1 and CDR2 from the germline V gene are SGHRS and YFSETQ. CDR3 coding DNA: TGCGCCAGCAGCGCGGGACAGCCCTACGAGCAGTACTTC. This codes for CASSAGQPYEQYF.

J is TRBJ2-2 and V is TRBV3-1 (or the pseudogene TRBV3-2); D is perhaps TRBD1 (6 bases). Germline V gives CDR1 LGHDT, CDR2 YNNKEL (reference sequence). The CDR3 is 17 residues long. V was trimmed by 1 base and J by 1 base, leaving 13 bases between them. CDR3 protein: CASSQVFNRENTGELFF. CDR3 nucleotide sequence: TGTGCCAGCAGCCAAGTCTTTAACAGGGAGAACACCGGGGAGCTGTTTTTT.

This chain connects TRBV4-1 to TRBJ1-2; 8 bases align to TRBD1. The CDR3 is 16 residues long. CDR1 and CDR2 from the germline V gene are MGHRA and YSYEKL. V was pared by 0 bases and J by 0 bases, with 3 bases of the junction left unmatched. The CDR3 loop is CASSQEGTGANYGYTF. Here the CDR3 DNA reads TGCGCCAGCAGCCAAGAGGGGACAGGAGCTAACTATGGCTACACCTTC.

The chain links TRBV2 to TRBJ2-3, with 8 bases fitting TRBD2. Germline V gene lookup returns CDR1 SNHLY and CDR2 FYNNEI. Trimming at V came to 1 base and at J to 2 bases, leaving 5 bases not matched to a gene. CDR3 length: 16 amino acids. This chain's CDR3 is CASSEDASGLTDTQYF. CDR3 DNA: TGTGCCAGCAGTGAAGACGCTAGCGGGCTCACAGATACGCAGTATTTT.

This chain uses TRBV3-1 (or the pseudogene TRBV3-2) with TRBJ2-7, with 7 bases that match TRBD2. The CDR3 is 18 residues long. With V trimmed by 4 bases and J by 0 bases, 15 bases remained unmatched. Germline V gene data show CDR1 as LGHDT and CDR2 as YNNKEL (reference sequence). CDR3 amino acids: CASSREMGKGLTSYEQYF. The CDR3, as DNA: TGTGCCAGCAGCCGGGAAATGGGGAAGGGACTAACCTCCTACGAGCAGTACTTC.

The J gene is TRBJ2-1, the V gene TRBV19; 9 bases agree with TRBD2. J lost 8 bases, V lost 10 bases, and 15 bases had no gene match. Germline V gene sequence: CDR1 LNHDA, CDR2 SQIVND (reference sequence). The CDR3 is made up of 15 amino acids. The CDR3 DNA reads as TGTGCCACCCTTAAGGGGGCGGGAGGGCCCGATGAGCAGTTCTTC. Encoded protein: CATLKGAGGPDEQFF.

The rearrangement joins TRBV10-3 to TRBJ2-1; 8 bases fit TRBD2. Trimming removed 6 bases from V and 2 bases from J; junction bases left unmatched: 3. The CDR3 sequence is 14 residues long. Germline CDR1 reads ENHRY; CDR2 reads SYGVKD. The CDR3: CAISQRETYNEQFF. For the CDR3, the DNA is TGTGCCATCAGCCAGCGGGAGACCTACAATGAGCAGTTCTTC.

The chain has TRBV15 and TRBJ2-2; weak D call: TRBD1 (5 bases). Trimming removed 0 bases from V and 4 bases from J, with 9 bases in between. CDR1 and CDR2 from the germline V gene are LNHNV and YYDKDF (reference sequence). The CDR3 is 15 amino acids. The CDR3 region is CATSRDLDSTGELFF. The DNA for the CDR3 is TGTGCCACCAGCAGAGATCTCGACAGCACCGGGGAGCTGTTTTTT.

V is TRBV9 and J is TRBJ2-5; TRBD2 agrees at 7 bases. J lost 5 bases, V lost 0 bases, and 10 bases had no gene match. CDR1 is SGDLS, CDR2 YYNGEE, per germline. The CDR3 length is 16 residues. CDR3: CASSVEWEGPRETQYF. CDR3 in DNA: TGTGCCAGCAGCGTAGAGTGGGAGGGCCCCCGGGAGACCCAGTACTTC.

The chain has TRBV27 and TRBJ2-1; maybe TRBD1 (5 bases). The CDR3 extends over 15 amino acids. CDR1 is MNHEY, CDR2 SMNVEV, per germline (reference sequence). Trimming left V 1 base short and J 4 bases short, with 11 bases between. The CDR3 loop reads CASSLLQAGYNEQFF. The DNA of the CDR3 is TGTGCCAGCAGTTTATTACAGGCCGGATACAATGAGCAGTTCTTC.

The V call is TRBV11-3, the J call TRBJ1-1; D ambiguous. Germline CDR1 is SGHNT and CDR2 is YENEEA. The CDR3 is 14 residues long. V was pared by 0 bases and J by 1 base, with 6 bases between. Here the CDR3 DNA reads TGTGCCAGCAGCTTAGAGTCGGGGAACACTGAAGCTTTCTTT. Its protein product is CASSLESGNTEAFF.

The rearrangement uses TRBV28 and TRBJ1-1, with D perhaps TRBD1 (6 bases). Trimming cost V 3 bases and J 10 bases, with 15 bases left between them. Germline V gene lookup returns CDR1 MDHEN and CDR2 SYDVKM. CDR3 size: 13 residues. CDR3 amino acids: CASSLVGRGLAFF. CDR3 nucleotide sequence: TGTGCCAGCAGTTTGGTGGGCAGGGGCTTAGCTTTCTTT.

The chain's CDR3 is CASSIRVDSYGYTF. CDR3 nucleotide sequence: TGTGCCAGCAGCATCAGGGTAGATAGCTATGGCTACACCTTC. This rearrangement joins TRBV7-9 to TRBJ1-2; possibly TRBD1 for D (5 bases). The CDR3 runs to 14 residues. V was clipped by 5 bases and J by 4 bases, with 14 bases between them. From germline, CDR1 is SEHNR and CDR2 FQNEAQ (reference sequence).

The chain joins TRBV7-2 to TRBJ1-4, with 8 bases aligning to TRBD1. The V gene end was trimmed by 6 bases and the J gene end by 7 bases; junction bases not matched to a gene: 10. The CDR3 runs to 15 residues. Per the germline V gene, CDR1 is SGHTA and CDR2 is FQGNSA. The CDR3: CASRKTGEGVEKLFF. In DNA, the CDR3 is TGTGCCAGCAGAAAGACAGGGGAGGGTGTTGAAAAACTGTTTTTT.

The chain employs TRBV25-1 and TRBJ1-6, with D possibly TRBD1 on 5 matching bases. Germline values: CDR1 MGHDK, CDR2 SYGVNS. This CDR3 comprises 11 residues. Between the trimmed V and J ends, which lost 4 bases and 10 bases, there was a span of 5 bases. CDR3 residues: CASSGGSPLHF. The DNA of the CDR3 is TGTGCCAGCAGTGGGGGCTCACCCCTCCACTTT.

The V and J genes are TRBV7-6 and TRBJ1-2; D is ambiguous. The V and J ends lost 2 bases and 2 bases respectively, with 21 bases between them. The CDR3 is made up of 18 amino acids. Germline CDR1 and CDR2: SGHVS and FNYEAQ. CDR3 sequence reads: CASSLFISLSAANYGYTF. The CDR3 DNA reads as TGTGCCAGCAGCTTATTTATATCGTTGTCGGCGGCCAACTATGGCTACACCTTC.

This chain links TRBV9 with TRBJ2-2; D is ambiguous. This CDR3 spans 15 amino acids. The germline CDR1 and CDR2 sequences are SGDLS and YYNGEE. Trimming removed 1 base at V and 4 bases at J, with 11 bases between. CDR3 loop: CASSVFGGSTGELFF. The CDR3 region has the DNA TGTGCCAGCAGCGTATTTGGCGGCTCCACCGGGGAGCTGTTTTTT. Drawing the rest from reference TRBV9 and TRBJ2-2, the complete variable domain is DSGVTQTPKHLITATGQRVTLRCSPRSGDLSVYWYQQSLDQGLQFLIQYYNGEERAKGNILERFSAQQFPDLHSELNLSSLELGDSALYFCASSVFGGSTGELFFGEGSRLTVL.

This clone has just one count. The J gene is TRBJ2-3, the V gene TRBV2; 9 bases match TRBD2. The CDR3 has 17 residues. Germline assignment: CDR1 SNHLY and CDR2 FYNNEI. The V and J ends lost 8 bases and 4 bases, in that order; junction bases with no gene match: 16. This CDR3 is CASPGWSSGSGADTQYF. The CDR3 bases are TGTGCCAGCCCGGGGTGGAGTAGCGGGAGCGGGGCAGATACGCAGTATTTT.

The V and J genes are TRBV7-2 and TRBJ2-3, with a tentative D call TRBD2 (6 bases). The V gene lost 2 bases and the J gene lost 4 bases, with 13 bases spanning the gap. This CDR3 contains 15 residues. Germline-derived CDR1 and CDR2 are SGHTA and FQGNSA. The CDR3 region is CASSLSASDSDTQYF. As DNA, the CDR3 is TGTGCCAGCAGCTTATCGGCTAGCGATTCAGATACGCAGTATTTT.

The chain carries TRBV9 and TRBJ1-1; D remains ambiguous. The germline CDR1 and CDR2 sequences are SGDLS and YYNGEE. Trimming shortened V by 1 base and J by 0 bases, and 10 bases separated the two germline ends. The CDR3 contains 15 residues. CDR3 nucleotide sequence: TGTGCCAGCAGCGTAAGCGCCAGAATGAACACTGAAGCTTTCTTT. Translation: CASSVSARMNTEAFF.

This rearrangement joins TRBV7-3 to TRBJ2-7, with TRBD2 matching 9 bases. Germline-derived CDR1 and CDR2 are SGHTA and FQGTGA. The CDR3 spans 14 residues. V was clipped by 5 bases and J by 6 bases; unmatched bases: 8. The CDR3 loop reads CASSLLAGLSEQYF. The DNA of the CDR3 is TGTGCCAGCAGCCTTCTAGCGGGATTATCCGAGCAGTACTTC.

V gene TRBV6-1 combines with J gene TRBJ2-3, with TRBD2 as a possible D gene (6 bases). V was shortened by 1 base and J by 6 bases, with 11 bases between the two germline ends. CDR3 length equals 14 residues. Germline assignment: CDR1 MNHNS and CDR2 SASEGT. CDR3 bases: TGTGCCAGCAGTGAAGGGACTACCGGGGATACGCAGTATTTT. It is translated as CASSEGTTGDTQYF.

V usage is TRBV28 and J usage is TRBJ2-5; D is unclear. This CDR3 region has 13 residues. The germline CDR1 and CDR2 sequences are MDHEN and SYDVKM. With 5 bases removed from V and 2 bases from J, the gap between germline ends came to 9 bases. The CDR3 here is CASSPRIQETQYF. Written as DNA, the CDR3 is TGTGCCAGCAGTCCCAGGATACAAGAGACCCAGTACTTC. Supplemented by reference TRBV28 and TRBJ2-5, the full variable domain reads DVKVTQSSRYLVKRTGEKVFLECVQDMDHENMFWYRQDPGLGLRLIYFSYDVKMKEKGDIPEGYSVSREKKERFSLILESASTNQTSMYLCASSPRIQETQYFGPGTRLLVL.